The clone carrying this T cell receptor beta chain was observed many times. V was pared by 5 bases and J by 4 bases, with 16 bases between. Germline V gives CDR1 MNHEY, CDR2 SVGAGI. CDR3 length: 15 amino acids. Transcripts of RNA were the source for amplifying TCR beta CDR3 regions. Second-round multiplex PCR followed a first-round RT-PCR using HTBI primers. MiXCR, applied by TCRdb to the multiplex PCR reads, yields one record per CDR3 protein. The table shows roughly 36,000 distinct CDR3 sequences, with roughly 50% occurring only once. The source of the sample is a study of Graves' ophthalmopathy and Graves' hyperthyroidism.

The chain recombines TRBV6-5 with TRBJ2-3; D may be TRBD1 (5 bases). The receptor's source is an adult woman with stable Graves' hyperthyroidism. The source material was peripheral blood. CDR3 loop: CASSLPPPRADTQYF. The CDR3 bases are TGTGCCAGCAGTCTTCCACCTCCCAGGGCAGATACGCAGTATTTT.